Listed here are 30 T cell receptor gamma chains from one sample, sequenced in a study of gamma delta lymphoproliferative disorders and STAT genes. Sequencing used genomic DNA taken from PBMCs of patients and controls. TCRdb reanalyzed the multiplex PCR reads using CATT. This table holds approximately 800 gamma-chain clones, roughly an eighth found once. Sequencing was done on a sample of blood. These receptors originate from a human donor in good health.

This clone qualifies as medium-sized. V is TRGV4 and J is TRGJ1 or TRGJ2. No J gene was available from TCRdb, and it was assigned here by a germline match of the DNA. There are 10 residues in the CDR3. J gave up 10 bases and V 8 bases, and 8 bases lay outside the gene matches. Germline-derived CDR1 and CDR2 are EGSTGY and YDSYTSSV. The CDR3 DNA reads TGTGCCACCTTGGGTAGAAAGAAACTCTTT. This encodes CATLGRKKLF.

This clone is deemed medium-sized. This sequence joins TRGV2 and TRGJP2. The J gene, absent from TCRdb, was called here by matching the DNA to germline. In germline, CDR1 is EGSNGY, CDR2 YDSYNSKV. Trimming removed 0 bases from V and 1 base from J; junction bases left unmatched: 8. The CDR3 length is 17 residues. CDR3: CATWDGREISSDWIKTF. The CDR3 coding sequence is TGTGCCACCTGGGACGGGCGTGAAATTAGTAGTGATTGGATCAAGACGTTT.

This clone is large. V usage is TRGV10 and J usage is TRGJ1 or TRGJ2. TCRdb records no J gene; here it was assigned by comparing the DNA to germline. TRGV10 is annotated as an ORF whose role is uncertain. J gave up 6 bases and V 8 bases, and 5 bases lay outside the gene matches. The CDR3 sequence is 11 residues long. The CDR3 reads CAAWEGYKKLF. The CDR3 bases are TGTGCTGCGTGGGAGGGTTATAAGAAACTCTTT.

This clone was observed a few times. The TCRdb protein comes from a much larger clone and disagrees with this DNA's translation at residue 7, likely due to a read error; the protein given here is derived from the DNA. The CDR3 spells CAWYSWCKIF. The CDR3 DNA reads as TGCGCGTGGTATAGTTGGTGCAAGATATTT. The rearrangement joins TRGV10 to TRGJP1. The J gene, missing from TCRdb, was assigned here through DNA to germline matching. TRGV10 qualifies as an ORF whose function is uncertain. This CDR3 spans 10 amino acids.

This clone appeared a few times. The CDR3 here is CATGAGWFKIF. The DNA for the CDR3 is TGTGCCACCGGGGCTGGTTGGTTCAAGATATTT. The rearrangement uses TRGV2 and TRGJP1. TCRdb offers no J gene call, so here the DNA was matched to germline to obtain one. The CDR3 extends over 11 amino acids. Losses at the gene ends were 9 bases for V and 6 bases for J; bases not matched to a gene: 4. From germline, CDR1 is EGSNGY and CDR2 YDSYNSKV.

This clone was found a few times. TCRdb's entry gives the protein of a much larger clone, which mismatches this DNA's translation at residue 3, likely from a read error; the protein reported here is translated from the DNA. CDR3 sequence (DNA): TGTGCCGCCTGGGACGGGCTCTTTGGTTATAAGAAACTCTTT. Its protein is CAAWDGLFGYKKLF. The chain carries TRGV2 and TRGJ1 or TRGJ2. TCRdb does not report a J gene; here it was assigned by matching the DNA to germline references. CDR1 is EGSNGY and CDR2 is YDSYNSKV in the germline V gene. CDR3 size: 14 residues.

In its sample, this clone is large (0.1 to 1%). The V gene is TRGV11, the J gene TRGJ1 or TRGJ2. The J gene comes from matching the DNA to germline here; TCRdb lacks it. TRGV11 is recorded as an ORF, its role being uncertain. CDR3 length: 16 residues. J lost 3 bases, V lost 0 bases, and 8 bases had no gene match. The CDR3 here is CACWIRHLPGYYKKLF. CDR3 coding DNA: TGTGCCTGCTGGATTAGGCACCTACCGGGTTATTATAAGAAACTCTTT.

This clone counts as hyperexpanded. DNA of the CDR3: TGTGCTGCGTGGGGCTCGAGGACAGTTGGTGATTGGATCAAGACGTTT. Translation: CAAWGSRTVGDWIKTF. The genes are TRGV10 and TRGJP2. TCRdb carries no J gene annotation; the J gene was assigned here by matching the DNA with germline. TRGV10 is identified as an open reading frame with a role that is uncertain. Germline trimming cut 8 bases from V and 6 bases from J; bases unmatched to any gene: 16. The CDR3 spans 16 residues.

This clone ranks as large. The DNA is omitted, as the CDR3 cannot be located on it reliably, and the CDR3 follows TCRdb's listing. A V gene of TRGV11 was called, but no J gene was assigned. TRGV11 is an open reading frame whose function is uncertain. The CDR3 spans 16 amino acids, including both terminal residues. This chain's CDR3 is CTTVPAGRGGYYKKLF.

The rearrangement joins TRGV3 to TRGJ1 or TRGJ2. TCRdb carries no J gene annotation; the J gene was assigned here by matching the DNA with germline. CDR3 length: 12 residues. Germline loops: CDR1 VTNTFY, CDR2 YDVSTARD (reference sequence). J gave up 12 bases and V 0 bases, and 8 bases lay outside the gene matches. The CDR3, as DNA: TGTGCCACCTGGGACAGGCTTAGTGGGAAACTCTTT. This sequence encodes CATWDRLSGKLF.

By share, this clone counts as large. The CDR3 nucleotides read TGTGCCTGCTGGACCCCTAGGGGGGTTTATAAGAAACTCTTT. Translation: CACWTPRGVYKKLF. This chain links TRGV11 with TRGJ1 or TRGJ2. TCRdb is silent on the J gene; assignment here came from matching the DNA to germline. TRGV11 is placed among ORFs of uncertain function. The CDR3 is made up of 14 amino acids. V lost 8 bases to trimming and J lost 6 bases; unmatched junction nucleotides: 13.

This clone qualifies as large (0.1 to 1%). The chain has TRGV8 and TRGJP2. The J gene, absent from TCRdb, was called here by matching the DNA to germline. CDR1 VENAVY and CDR2 YDSYNSRV come from the germline V gene. The V gene end was trimmed by 3 bases and the J gene end by 8 bases; junction bases not matched to a gene: 15. The CDR3 has 16 amino acids. For the CDR3, the DNA is TGTGCCACCTGGGATGGTTCACAGTTTAGGGATTGGATCAAGACGTTT. It yields the protein CATWDGSQFRDWIKTF.

This clone counts as medium-sized (0.01 to 0.1%). V usage is TRGV4 and J usage is TRGJ1 or TRGJ2. Because TCRdb records no J gene, it was assigned here through a match of the DNA to germline. The length of the CDR3 is 14 residues. CDR1 is EGSTGY, CDR2 YDSYTSSV, per germline. The V gene end was trimmed by 4 bases and the J gene end by 8 bases; junction bases not matched to a gene: 14. CDR3 nucleotide sequence: TGTGCCACCTGGGACGGGCCAGTAGGAAATAAGAAACTCTTT. This encodes CATWDGPVGNKKLF.

The gene calls are TRGV4 and TRGJ1 or TRGJ2. Here the J gene came from matching the DNA to germline, since TCRdb omits it. Germline trimming cut 0 bases from V and 0 bases from J; bases unmatched to any gene: 17. This CDR3 is built from 19 residues. The germline V gene encodes CDR1 EGSTGY and CDR2 YDSYTSSV. CDR3 nucleotides: TGTGCCACCTGGGATGGGCCCAACGATCCCACGATGAATTATTATAAGAAACTCTTT. This encodes CATWDGPNDPTMNYYKKLF.

This clone is classed as medium-sized. The rearrangement joins TRGV2 to TRGJ1 or TRGJ2. The J gene, missing from TCRdb, was assigned here through DNA to germline matching. This CDR3 has 14 amino acids. Germline CDR1 reads EGSNGY; CDR2 reads YDSYNSKV. The V and J ends lost 2 bases and 2 bases, in that order; junction bases with no gene match: 6. The CDR3 protein is CATWDETHYYKKLF. The CDR3 nucleotides are TGTGCCACCTGGGACGAAACGCATTATTATAAGAAACTCTTT.

This clone counts as hyperexpanded. V gene TRGV3 combines with J gene TRGJ1 or TRGJ2. TCRdb offers no J gene call, so here the DNA was matched to germline to obtain one. CDR1 VTNTFY and CDR2 YDVSTARD come from the germline V gene (reference sequence). With 1 base clipped from V and 1 base from J, the junction kept 4 bases outside the gene matches. This CDR3 comprises 14 residues. CDR3 sequence (DNA): TGTGCCACCTGGGACAGTACTAATTATTATAAGAAACTCTTT. Amino acid sequence: CATWDSTNYYKKLF.

This clone is deemed medium-sized (0.01 to 0.1%). J is TRGJ1 or TRGJ2 and V is TRGV2. Assignment of the J gene here rests on matching the DNA to germline, because TCRdb gives none. Unmatched junction bases numbered 5, after V lost 0 bases and J lost 6 bases. CDR3 size: 13 residues. CDR1 is EGSNGY, CDR2 YDSYNSKV, per germline. The CDR3 is CATWDGPAYKKLF. The CDR3 region has the DNA TGTGCCACCTGGGACGGGCCGGCTTATAAGAAACTCTTT.

By its share, this clone is large (0.1 to 1%). The chain recombines TRGV10 with TRGJP1. The J gene was missing in TCRdb and was found by matching the end of the DNA to germline. TRGV10 qualifies as an ORF whose function is uncertain. V lost 8 bases and J lost 4; bases outside the gene matches: 11. The CDR3 totals 15 residues. As DNA, the CDR3 is TGTGCTGCGTGGGATCCCCGGGGCACTGGTTGGTTCAAGATATTT. This encodes CAAWDPRGTGWFKIF.

Within the sample, this clone is medium-sized (0.01 to 0.1%). The gene calls are TRGV8 and TRGJ1 or TRGJ2. No J segment appears in TCRdb, so it was assigned here by matching the sequence to germline. Trimming cost V 4 bases and J 0 bases; bases outside gene matches: 9. CDR1 and CDR2 from the germline V gene are VENAVY and YDSYNSRV. The CDR3 has 15 residues. CDR3 loop: CATWDSSPNYYKKLF. CDR3 nucleotide sequence: TGTGCCACCTGGGACTCTTCCCCGAATTATTATAAGAAACTCTTT.

This clone was detected a few times. The rearrangement links TRGV9 to TRGJ1 or TRGJ2. Matching the DNA to germline supplied the J gene, which TCRdb does not give. This CDR3 spans 18 amino acids. V lost 1 base to trimming and J lost 10 bases; unmatched junction nucleotides: 25. CDR1 is GITISATS and CDR2 is ISYDGTV in the germline V gene (reference sequence). The CDR3: CALWEVLRIHTSYNKKLF. In nucleotides, the CDR3 is TGTGCCTTGTGGGAGGTCCTGAGAATCCATACTAGTTATAACAAGAAACTCTTT.

This clone has just a few counts. The protein TCRdb lists differs from the translation of the DNA at residue 4; the protein given here is translated from the DNA itself. The chain employs TRGV9 and TRGJ1 or TRGJ2. TCRdb offers no J gene call, so here the DNA was matched to germline to obtain one. This CDR3 has 10 amino acids. Trimming removed 9 bases from V and 9 bases from J; junction bases left unmatched: 8. Germline assignment: CDR1 GITISATS and CDR2 ISYDGTV (reference sequence). CDR3 bases: TGTGCCTTGCGGGTCCTTAAGAAACTCTTT. It translates to CALRVLKKLF.

This clone is termed medium-sized. With a much larger clone just one base away, this may be a read error. J is TRGJ1 or TRGJ2 and V is TRGV5. TCRdb does not report a J gene; here it was assigned by matching the DNA to germline references. V gave up 1 base and J gave up 3 bases; unmatched junction bases: 0. The CDR3 has 12 amino acids. CDR1 is VINAFY, CDR2 YDVSNSKD, per germline. The CDR3 spells CATWDSYYKKLF. CDR3 nucleotide sequence: TGTGCCACCTGGGACAGTTATTATAAGAAACTCTTT.

By share of the sample, this clone is medium-sized. CDR3 loop: CATWDRHHYYKKLF. In DNA form, the CDR3 reads TGTGCCACCTGGGACAGACATCATTATTATAAGAAACTCTTT. This chain links TRGV5 with TRGJ1 or TRGJ2. TCRdb leaves out the J gene; it was filled in here by matching the DNA to germline. J lost 2 bases, V lost 1 base, and 5 bases had no gene match. Germline CDR1 and CDR2: VINAFY and YDVSNSKD. This CDR3 is 14 amino acids long.

This clone ranks as large. The CDR3 spells CATWDRPRGYTTGWFKIF. The DNA for the CDR3 is TGTGCCACCTGGGACAGGCCAAGGGGGTATACCACTGGTTGGTTCAAGATATTT. This chain connects TRGV5 to TRGJP1. TCRdb is silent on the J gene; assignment here came from matching the DNA to germline. The trim removed 0 bases at V and 0 bases at J, leaving 10 bases unmatched. Germline CDR1 VINAFY, CDR2 YDVSNSKD. The CDR3 length is 18 residues.

Sample share makes this clone large (0.1 to 1%). This rearrangement joins TRGV10 to TRGJP1. Assignment of the J gene here rests on matching the DNA to germline, because TCRdb gives none. TRGV10 is assigned to the ORF class and has an uncertain function. The ends lost 8 bases at V and 4 bases at J; junction bases unmatched: 5. The CDR3 covers 13 residues. The CDR3: CAAWDYTGWFKIF. The CDR3 nucleotides are TGTGCTGCGTGGGATTACACTGGTTGGTTCAAGATATTT.

The chain is built from TRGV8 and TRGJ1 or TRGJ2. TCRdb lists no J gene, so it was determined here by aligning the DNA to germline. Per germline, CDR1 VENAVY and CDR2 YDSYNSRV. The CDR3 spans 10 residues. V lost 6 bases to trimming and J lost 7 bases; unmatched junction nucleotides: 3. As DNA, the CDR3 is TGTGCCACCTGGCCGTATAAGAAACTCTTT. Translated: CATWPYKKLF.

Sample share makes this clone large. The gene calls are TRGV11 and TRGJ1 or TRGJ2. In the absence of a J gene in TCRdb, the DNA was matched to germline to assign it here. Being an ORF, TRGV11 has a function that is uncertain. The CDR3 is 15 amino acids. V shed 2 bases and J 3 bases; nucleotides not matched to a gene: 7. CDR3 DNA sequence: TGTGCCTGCTGGATTAGGCCCCTGCCTTATTATAAGAAACTCTTT. Translating gives CACWIRPLPYYKKLF.

This clone is deemed large. The chain carries TRGV2 and TRGJP2. TCRdb supplies no J gene; here it was assigned by aligning the nucleotide sequence to germline. Looked up from germline, CDR1 is EGSNGY and CDR2 is YDSYNSKV. Losses at the gene ends were 2 bases for V and 2 bases for J; bases not matched to a gene: 5. The CDR3 runs 15 residues. This chain's CDR3 is CATWDVISSDWIKTF. The CDR3 nucleotides read TGTGCCACCTGGGACGTAATAAGTAGTGATTGGATCAAGACGTTT.

This clone is deemed large. J is TRGJ1 or TRGJ2 and V is TRGV4. The J gene is absent in TCRdb and was assigned here via DNA matching to germline. V lost 1 base and J lost 7; bases outside the gene matches: 16. The CDR3 is made up of 16 amino acids. CDR1 and CDR2 (germline): EGSTGY, YDSYTSSV. CDR3 protein: CATWDGPKELRYKKLF. Written as DNA, the CDR3 is TGTGCCACCTGGGATGGTCCCAAGGAACTGAGGTATAAGAAACTCTTT.

This clone is large. The sample holds other DNA sequences that translate to the same CDR3. The chain couples TRGV3 to TRGJ1 or TRGJ2. No J gene is reported in TCRdb; it was inferred here by comparing the DNA with germline. CDR1 and CDR2 from the germline V gene are VTNTFY and YDVSTARD (reference sequence). The ends lost 0 bases at V and 6 bases at J; junction bases unmatched: 2. This CDR3 comprises 12 residues. The CDR3 sequence is CATWDRRYKKLF. For the CDR3, the DNA is TGTGCCACCTGGGACAGGCGTTATAAGAAACTCTTT.